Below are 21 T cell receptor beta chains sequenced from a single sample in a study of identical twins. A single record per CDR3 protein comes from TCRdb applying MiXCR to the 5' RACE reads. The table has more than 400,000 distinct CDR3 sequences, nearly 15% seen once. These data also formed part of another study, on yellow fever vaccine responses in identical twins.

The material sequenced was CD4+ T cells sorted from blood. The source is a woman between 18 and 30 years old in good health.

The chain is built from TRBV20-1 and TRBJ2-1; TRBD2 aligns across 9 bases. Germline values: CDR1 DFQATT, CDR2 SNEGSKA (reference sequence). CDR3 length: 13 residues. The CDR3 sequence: CTPSGIPYNEQFF. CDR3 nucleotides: TGCACCCCTAGCGGGATCCCCTACAATGAGCAGTTCTTC.

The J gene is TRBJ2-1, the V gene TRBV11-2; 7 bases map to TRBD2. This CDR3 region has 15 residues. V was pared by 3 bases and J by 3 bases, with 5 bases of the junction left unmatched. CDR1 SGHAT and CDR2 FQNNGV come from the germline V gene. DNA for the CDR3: TGTGCCAGCAGCTTCAGCTGGGGGGGCTACAATGAGCAGTTCTTC. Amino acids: CASSFSWGGYNEQFF.

Here the CDR3 DNA reads TGCGCCAGCGGCCTATCCACAGATACGCAGTATTTT. Translation: CASGLSTDTQYF. The chain has TRBV5-1 and TRBJ2-3; D gene ambiguous. This CDR3 has 12 amino acids. Germline values: CDR1 SGHRS, CDR2 YFSETQ. Trimming took off 7 bases at V and 2 bases at J, with 8 bases between the two ends.

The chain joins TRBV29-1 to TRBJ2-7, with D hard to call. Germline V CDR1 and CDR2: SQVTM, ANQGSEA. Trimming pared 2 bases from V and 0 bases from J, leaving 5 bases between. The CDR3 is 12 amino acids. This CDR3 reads CSVEKGSYEQYF. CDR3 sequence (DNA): TGCAGCGTTGAAAAGGGCTCCTACGAGCAGTACTTC.

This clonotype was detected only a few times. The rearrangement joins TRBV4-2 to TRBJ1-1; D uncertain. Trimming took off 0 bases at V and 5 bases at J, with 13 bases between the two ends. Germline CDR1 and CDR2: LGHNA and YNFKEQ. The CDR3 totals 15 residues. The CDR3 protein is CASSQDEGSATEAFF. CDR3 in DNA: TGTGCCAGCAGCCAAGATGAGGGTTCGGCGACTGAAGCTTTCTTT.

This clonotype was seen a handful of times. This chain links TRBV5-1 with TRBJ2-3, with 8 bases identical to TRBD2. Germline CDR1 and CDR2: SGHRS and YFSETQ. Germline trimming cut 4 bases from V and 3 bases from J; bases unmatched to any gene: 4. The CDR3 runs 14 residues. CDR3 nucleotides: TGCGCCAGCAGCGCGGGACTAGTGACAGATACGCAGTATTTT. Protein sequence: CASSAGLVTDTQYF. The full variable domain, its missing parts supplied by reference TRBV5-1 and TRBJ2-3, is KAGVTQTPRYLIKTRGQQVTLSCSPISGHRSVSWYQQTPGQGLQFLFEYFSETQRNKGNFPGRFSGRQFSNSRSEMNVSTLELGDSALYLCASSAGLVTDTQYFGPGTRLTVL.

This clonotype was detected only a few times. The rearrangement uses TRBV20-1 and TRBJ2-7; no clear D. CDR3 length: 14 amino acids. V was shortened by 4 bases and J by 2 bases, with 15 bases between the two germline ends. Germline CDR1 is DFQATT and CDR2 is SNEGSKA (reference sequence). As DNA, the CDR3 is TGCAGTGCTACCCGAGACCGTCCGCCCTACGAGCAGTACTTC. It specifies CSATRDRPPYEQYF.

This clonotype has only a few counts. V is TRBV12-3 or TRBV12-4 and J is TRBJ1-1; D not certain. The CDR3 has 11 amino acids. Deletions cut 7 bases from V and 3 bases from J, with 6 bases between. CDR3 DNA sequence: TGTGCCAGCACCTCCCACACTGAAGCTTTCTTT. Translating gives CASTSHTEAFF.

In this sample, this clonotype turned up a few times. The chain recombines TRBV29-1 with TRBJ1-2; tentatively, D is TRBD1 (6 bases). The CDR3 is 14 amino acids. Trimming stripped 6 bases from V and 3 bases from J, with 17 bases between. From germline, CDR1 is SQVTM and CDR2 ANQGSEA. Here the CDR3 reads CSVQRGGMDYGYTF. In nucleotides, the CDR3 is TGCAGCGTCCAAAGGGGGGGTATGGACTATGGCTACACCTTC. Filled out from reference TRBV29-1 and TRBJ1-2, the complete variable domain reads SAVISQKPSRDICQRGTSLTIQCQVDSQVTMMFWYRQQPGQSLTLIATANQGSEATYESGFVIDKFPISRPNLTFSTLTVSNMSPEDSSIYLCSVQRGGMDYGYTFGSGTRLTVV.

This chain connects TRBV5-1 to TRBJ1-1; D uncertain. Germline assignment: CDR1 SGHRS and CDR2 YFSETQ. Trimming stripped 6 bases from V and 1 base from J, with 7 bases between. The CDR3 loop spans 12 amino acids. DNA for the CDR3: TGCGCCAGCAAACAAGCGAACACTGAAGCTTTCTTT. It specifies CASKQANTEAFF.

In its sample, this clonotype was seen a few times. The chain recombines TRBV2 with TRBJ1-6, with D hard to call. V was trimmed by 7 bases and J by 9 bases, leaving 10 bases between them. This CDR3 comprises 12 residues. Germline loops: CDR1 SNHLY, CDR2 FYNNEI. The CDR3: CASKSSGSPLHF. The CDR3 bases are TGTGCCAGCAAGAGTTCAGGTTCACCCCTCCACTTT.

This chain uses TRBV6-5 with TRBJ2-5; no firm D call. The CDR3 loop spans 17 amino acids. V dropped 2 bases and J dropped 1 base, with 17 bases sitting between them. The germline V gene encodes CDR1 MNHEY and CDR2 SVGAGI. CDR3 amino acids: CASSYLRGPNFQETQYF. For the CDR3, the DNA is TGTGCCAGCAGTTACCTGCGCGGACCTAATTTCCAAGAGACCCAGTACTTC.

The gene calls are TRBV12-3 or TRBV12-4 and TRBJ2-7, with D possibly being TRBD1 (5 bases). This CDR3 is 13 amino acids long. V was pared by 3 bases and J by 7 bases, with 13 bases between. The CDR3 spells CASSFWQGQEQYF. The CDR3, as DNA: TGTGCCAGCAGTTTCTGGCAGGGCCAAGAGCAGTACTTC.

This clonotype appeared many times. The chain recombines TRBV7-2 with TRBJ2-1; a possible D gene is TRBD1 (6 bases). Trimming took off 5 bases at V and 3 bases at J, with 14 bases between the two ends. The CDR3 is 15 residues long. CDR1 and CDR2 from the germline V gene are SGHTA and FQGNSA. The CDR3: CASSPYRGSYNEQFF. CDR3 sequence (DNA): TGTGCCAGCAGCCCGTATAGGGGGAGCTACAATGAGCAGTTCTTC.

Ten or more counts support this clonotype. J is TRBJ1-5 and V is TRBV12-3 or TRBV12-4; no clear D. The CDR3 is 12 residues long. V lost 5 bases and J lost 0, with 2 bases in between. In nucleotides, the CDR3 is TGTGCCAGCAGTGATAGCAATCAGCCCCAGCATTTT. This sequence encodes CASSDSNQPQHF.

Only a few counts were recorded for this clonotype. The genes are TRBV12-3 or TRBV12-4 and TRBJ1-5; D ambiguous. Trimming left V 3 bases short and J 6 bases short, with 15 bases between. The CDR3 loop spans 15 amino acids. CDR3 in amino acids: CASSLSGGQSQPQHF. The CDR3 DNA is TGTGCCAGCAGTTTGTCAGGAGGCCAAAGTCAGCCCCAGCATTTT.

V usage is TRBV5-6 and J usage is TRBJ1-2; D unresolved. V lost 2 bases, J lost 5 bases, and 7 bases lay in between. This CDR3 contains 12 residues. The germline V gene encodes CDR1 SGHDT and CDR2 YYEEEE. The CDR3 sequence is CASSFEPYGYTF. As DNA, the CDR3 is TGTGCCAGCAGCTTCGAACCTTATGGCTACACCTTC.

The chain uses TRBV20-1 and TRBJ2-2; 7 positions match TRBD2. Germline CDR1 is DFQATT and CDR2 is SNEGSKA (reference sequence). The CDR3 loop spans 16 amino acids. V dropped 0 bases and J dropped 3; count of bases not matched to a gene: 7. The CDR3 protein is CSARDLGGRHTGELFF. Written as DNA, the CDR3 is TGCAGTGCTAGAGATCTGGGAGGGCGGCACACCGGGGAGCTGTTTTTT.

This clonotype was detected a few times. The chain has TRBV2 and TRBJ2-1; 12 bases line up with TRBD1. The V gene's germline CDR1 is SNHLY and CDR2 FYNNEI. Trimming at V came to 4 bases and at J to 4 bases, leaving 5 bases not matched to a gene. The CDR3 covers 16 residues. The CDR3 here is CASSAGQGALYNEQFF. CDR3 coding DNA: TGTGCCAGCAGTGCGGGACAGGGGGCGCTTTACAATGAGCAGTTCTTC.

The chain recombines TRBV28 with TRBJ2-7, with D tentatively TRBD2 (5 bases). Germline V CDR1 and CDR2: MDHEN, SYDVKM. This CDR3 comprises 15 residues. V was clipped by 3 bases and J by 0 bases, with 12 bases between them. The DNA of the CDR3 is TGTGCCAGCAGTTTGCCGGGGTTTAGCTCCTACGAGCAGTACTTC. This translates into CASSLPGFSSYEQYF.

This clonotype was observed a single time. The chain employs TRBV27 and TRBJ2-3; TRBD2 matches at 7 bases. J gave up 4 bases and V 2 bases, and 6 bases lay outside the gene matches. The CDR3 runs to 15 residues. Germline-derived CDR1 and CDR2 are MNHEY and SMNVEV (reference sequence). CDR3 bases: TGTGCCAGCAGTTTACGCGGGAGCGGGTCAGATACGCAGTATTTT. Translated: CASSLRGSGSDTQYF.